The clone carrying this TCR beta chain was counted at least ten times. A single record per CDR3 protein comes from TCRdb applying MiXCR to the 5' RACE reads. The data show tens of thousands of distinct CDR3 sequences, roughly 5% seen once. Losses at the gene ends were 0 bases for V and 7 bases for J; bases not matched to a gene: 9. There are 15 residues in the CDR3. Germline V gene lookup returns CDR1 LGHNA and CDR2 YSLEER. This entry is derived from a study of spatial heterogeneity in lung cancer. Background on the study: Detection of beta-chain sequences consistently exceeded that of alpha-chain sequences. In the raw reads, each unique TCR and UMI combination was present more than ten times on average.

Described time point: sample taken at primary tumor resection. TCRs were sequenced from unsorted whole RNA of tumor, nontumor lung or PBMC. The sample here was PBMCs, taken at surgery. The sequence was collected from a male donor with early-stage non-small cell lung cancer. The chain is built from TRBV4-3 and TRBJ2-7; 7 nucleotides align to TRBD2. Written as DNA, the CDR3 is TGCGCCAGCAGCCAAGATGTTCAGGGAGGGAATGAGCAGTACTTC. It translates to CASSQDVQGGNEQYF.